The 20 T cell receptor beta chains given below trace back to one sample, sequenced in a study of blood T cell repertoires in COVID-19. TCRdb's copy holds only in-frame clones and misses some; the assay was immunoSEQ multiplex PCR. The sample lists roughly 190,000 clones; about four fifths were seen once. The specimen sequenced was peripheral blood. Receptors originate from a man aged 55-75 years with acute or convalescent COVID-19.

This clone was seen a single time. The chain employs TRBV3-1 (or the pseudogene TRBV3-2) and TRBJ1-2; D remains ambiguous. The CDR3 loop spans 14 amino acids. Germline V gene lookup returns CDR1 LGHDT and CDR2 YNNKEL (reference sequence). V was pared by 4 bases and J by 2 bases, with 11 bases between. CDR3 residues: CASSPRITNYGYTF. CDR3 nucleotide sequence: TGTGCCAGCAGCCCCAGGATTACCAACTATGGCTACACCTTC.

The chain has TRBV6-6 and TRBJ1-4; 9 nucleotides line up with TRBD1. The V segment lost 0 bases and the J segment 7 bases; nucleotides outside the gene matches: 3. The CDR3 covers 15 residues. Germline CDR1 reads MNHNY; CDR2 reads SVGAGI (reference sequence). CDR3 loop: CASSYSTGGGEKLFF. The CDR3 DNA is TGTGCCAGCAGTTACTCGACAGGGGGTGGTGAAAAACTGTTTTTT.

This clone was counted ten times or more. The rearrangement joins TRBV6-6 to TRBJ2-7; 9 bases match TRBD2. The CDR3 contains 15 residues. Germline assignment: CDR1 MNHNY and CDR2 SVGAGI (reference sequence). The V gene end was trimmed by 5 bases and the J gene end by 1 base; junction bases not matched to a gene: 6. This CDR3 reads CASSDLAGRSYEQYF. The CDR3 DNA sequence: TGTGCCAGCAGTGACCTAGCGGGGAGATCCTACGAGCAGTACTTC.

The table lists this clone with a count of one. The chain uses TRBV2 and TRBJ2-7; TRBD1 matches at 8 bases. Germline CDR1 reads SNHLY; CDR2 reads FYNNEI. Trimming took 6 bases from V and 0 from J; bases not matched to a gene: 4. This CDR3 spans 14 amino acids. The CDR3 sequence: CASSRDRSSYEQYF. In DNA form, the CDR3 reads TGTGCCAGCAGCCGGGACAGGAGCTCCTACGAGCAGTACTTC.

The chain joins TRBV2 to TRBJ2-7; 7 nucleotides align to TRBD1. V gave up 5 bases and J gave up 3 bases; unmatched junction bases: 7. Germline CDR1 SNHLY, CDR2 FYNNEI. The CDR3 spans 14 residues. CDR3 bases: TGTGCCAGCAGTTTACAGGGGATCGACTACGAGCAGTACTTC. This encodes CASSLQGIDYEQYF.

The chain carries TRBV2 and TRBJ1-1; the match to TRBD1 covers 8 bases. J lost 6 bases, V lost 6 bases, and 3 bases had no gene match. Germline V CDR1 and CDR2: SNHLY, FYNNEI. This CDR3 is built from 12 residues. The CDR3 sequence: CASRDRGPEAFF. The CDR3 coding sequence is TGTGCCAGCAGAGACAGGGGCCCTGAAGCTTTCTTT.

In regard to this clone: One end of the junction varies from germline; a read error may be responsible. V gene TRBV5-8 combines with J gene TRBJ2-5, with D possibly matching TRBD2 (5 bases). Germline lookup yields CDR1 SGHTS and CDR2 YDEGEE. CDR3 length: 11 residues. The CDR3 spells CASSFTRLWDF. The CDR3 DNA reads TGTGCCAGCAGCTTCACTAGACTGTGGGACTTC.

The chain combines TRBV20-1 with TRBJ1-2; the D is unclear. Germline V CDR1 and CDR2: DFQATT, SNEGSKA (reference sequence). V gave up 4 bases and J gave up 3 bases, with 6 bases separating them. The CDR3 length is 11 residues. The CDR3 DNA sequence: TGCAGTGCTACCGGGGACTATGGCTACACCTTC. It codes for CSATGDYGYTF.

The genes are TRBV11-1 and TRBJ2-7, with TRBD1 identical over 7 bases. Germline CDR1 is SGHAT and CDR2 is FQDESV (reference sequence). The CDR3 totals 14 residues. Unmatched junction bases numbered 6, after V lost 4 bases and J lost 3 bases. The CDR3 is CASSWGQRNYEQYF. Here the CDR3 DNA reads TGTGCCAGCAGCTGGGGACAGAGAAACTACGAGCAGTACTTC.

V usage is TRBV7-9 and J usage is TRBJ2-1, with D possibly being TRBD1 (5 bases). Trimming left V 7 bases short and J 0 bases short, with 25 bases between. CDR1 and CDR2 (germline): SEHNR, FQNEAQ (reference sequence). The CDR3 contains 19 residues. This CDR3 reads CASTLLHQGPTGSYNEQFF. The CDR3 coding sequence is TGTGCCAGCACACTACTGCACCAGGGCCCAACCGGCTCCTACAATGAGCAGTTCTTC.

V usage is TRBV3-1 (or the pseudogene TRBV3-2) and J usage is TRBJ1-6; D not resolved. The CDR3 runs to 11 residues. The germline V gene encodes CDR1 LGHDT and CDR2 YNNKEL (reference sequence). V was shortened by 2 bases and J by 12 bases, with 5 bases between the two germline ends. The CDR3 nucleotides read TGTGCCAGCAGCCAACCGGGACCCCTCCACTTT. Translated: CASSQPGPLHF.

The genes are TRBV25-1 and TRBJ2-5, with D tentatively TRBD2 (6 bases). The CDR3 is 15 amino acids. Deletions cut 3 bases from V and 4 bases from J, with 15 bases between. CDR1 and CDR2 (germline): MGHDK, SYGVNS. The CDR3 nucleotides read TGTGCCAGCAGTGATCCAGCGGGCGAAGGAGAGACCCAGTACTTC. Translating gives CASSDPAGEGETQYF.

The chain combines TRBV19 with TRBJ2-7; 8 bases are shared with TRBD1. Germline lookup yields CDR1 LNHDA and CDR2 SQIVND (reference sequence). Losses at the gene ends were 3 bases for V and 3 bases for J; bases not matched to a gene: 7. This CDR3 has 15 residues. CDR3 DNA: TGTGCCAGTAGTATCGACAGGGGCACGGGCTACGAGCAGTACTTC. Protein: CASSIDRGTGYEQYF.

This chain links TRBV5-4 with TRBJ2-3, with 9 nucleotides matching TRBD2. The V and J ends lost 4 bases and 6 bases, in that order; junction bases with no gene match: 15. In germline, CDR1 is SGHNT, CDR2 YYREEE (reference sequence). The CDR3 loop spans 17 amino acids. CDR3 DNA: TGTGCCAGCAGCCCCAACCCGGCTAGCGGGGTTTCGGATACGCAGTATTTT. This sequence encodes CASSPNPASGVSDTQYF.

The chain carries TRBV11-2 and TRBJ2-4; D unresolved. V lost 3 bases and J lost 2, with 8 bases in between. This CDR3 region has 14 residues. Germline CDR1 reads SGHAT; CDR2 reads FQNNGV. As DNA, the CDR3 is TGTGCCAGCAGCTTGGTGGCTTCCAAAAACATTCAGTACTTC. Amino acid sequence: CASSLVASKNIQYF.

The V and J genes are TRBV12-3 or TRBV12-4 and TRBJ2-3, with D possibly matching TRBD1 (6 bases). V was pared by 7 bases and J by 7 bases, with 12 bases between. This CDR3 region has 12 residues. The CDR3 here is CASNTGLNTQYF. The DNA for the CDR3 is TGTGCCAGCAATACAGGGCTAAATACGCAGTATTTT.

The chain couples TRBV12-1 to TRBJ2-7; the table's D call, TRBD2, was not checked against the DNA. TRBV12-1 is marked as a pseudogene. The CDR3 sequence is 13 residues long. The CDR3 is CASFCGIPYEQYF. The CDR3 region has the DNA TGTGCCAGCTTCTGCGGAATCCCCTACGAGCAGTACTTC.

The chain carries TRBV4-2 and TRBJ2-3; maybe TRBD1 (6 bases). CDR1 LGHNA and CDR2 YNFKEQ come from the germline V gene. The ends were cut back, 1 base at V and 2 bases at J, with 13 bases in the middle. The CDR3 covers 16 residues. This chain's CDR3 is CASSQGLDRLTDTQYF. In DNA form, the CDR3 reads TGTGCCAGCAGCCAAGGGCTTGACAGGCTCACAGATACGCAGTATTTT.

The chain is built from TRBV10-2 and TRBJ1-6; 7 bases align to TRBD1. The J segment lost 0 bases and the V segment lost 6 bases, leaving 2 bases of the junction unmatched. Looked up from germline, CDR1 is WSHSY and CDR2 is SAAADI. There are 15 residues in the CDR3. This chain's CDR3 is CASRWDSSYNSPLHF. The CDR3 nucleotides read TGCGCCAGCAGGTGGGACAGCTCCTATAATTCACCCCTCCACTTT.

The chain employs TRBV5-6 and TRBJ1-2, with a possible D match to TRBD1 (5 bases). CDR1 and CDR2 (germline): SGHDT, YYEEEE. The CDR3 is made up of 14 amino acids. Trimming pared 4 bases from V and 0 bases from J, leaving 10 bases between. The chain's CDR3 is CASSPGLANYGYTF. The CDR3 DNA reads TGTGCCAGCAGCCCGGGACTTGCTAACTATGGCTACACCTTC.